These T cell receptor beta chains were read from a single sample in a study of CD8 T cells in ankylosing spondylitis. TCRdb recomputed calls from the 5' RACE reads with MiXCR, one row per CDR3 protein. The table includes some 120,000 distinct CDR3 sequences, about 7% detected once. Material for sequencing was blood, either unsorted or a sorted T cell fraction (not recorded which). The receptors stem from a male donor with ankylosing spondylitis or in good health (not recorded which). Both conserved end residues are part of each CDR3. Fields, in order: V gene, D gene, clone size, J gene, CDR3 protein, CDR3 DNA. The D gene is left open where the match is weak. Clone size, where shown, is once, few, many, or a class for clones that have expanded.

>TRBV20-1|TRBD2|many|TRBJ2-3
CSAKSGRDTDTQYF
TGCAGTGCCAAGAGCGGGAGGGACACAGATACGCAGTATTTT
>TRBV6-1|TRBD2|-|TRBJ2-3
CASRTVGGYSDTQYF
TGTGCCAGCAGGACCGTGGGGGGGTACTCAGATACGCAGTATTTT
>TRBV5-1|TRBD2|-|TRBJ2-1
CASSSPASGPPILYNEQFF
TGCGCCAGCAGCTCTCCGGCTAGCGGGCCTCCTATACTGTACAATGAGCAGTTCTTC
>TRBV4-3|TRBD2|many|TRBJ2-1
CASSQEGGDPQFF
TGCGCCAGCAGCCAAGAGGGAGGGGACCCCCAGTTCTTC
>TRBV29-1|-|many|TRBJ1-1
CSGEREVETEAFF
TGCAGCGGAGAGAGGGAAGTGGAAACTGAAGCTTTCTTT
>TRBV20-1|TRBD2|many|TRBJ2-7
CSAQDTGTSRPEQYF
TGCAGTGCCCAGGACACCGGGACTAGTCGGCCCGAGCAGTACTTC
>TRBV7-2|-|many|TRBJ2-1
CASSSFEAYNEQFF
TGTGCCAGCAGCTCCTTCGAGGCCTACAATGAGCAGTTCTTC
>TRBV28|-|many|TRBJ2-7
CASSSGVLYEQYF
TGTGCCAGCAGTTCCGGGGTTCTATACGAGCAGTACTTC
>TRBV18|-|many|TRBJ2-7
CASSPPGIPYEQYF
TGTGCCAGCTCACCACCTGGGATCCCCTACGAGCAGTACTTC
>TRBV6-6|-|few|TRBJ1-1
CASTEERVTEAFF
TGTGCCAGCACCGAGGAAAGGGTCACTGAAGCTTTCTTT
>TRBV7-2|-|many|TRBJ2-6
CASSLVLSAGANVLTF
TGTGCCAGCAGCTTAGTTTTGAGCGCTGGGGCCAACGTCCTGACTTTC
>TRBV6-5|-|many|TRBJ1-6
CASSLSGNYNSPLHF
TGTGCCAGCAGTTTGTCGGGGAACTATAATTCACCCCTCCACTTT
>TRBV5-1|-|many|TRBJ2-2
CASSLEQGNTGELFF
TGCGCCAGCAGCTTAGAACAGGGGAACACCGGGGAGCTGTTTTTT
>TRBV12-3/TRBV12-4|TRBD1|many|TRBJ1-1
CASRDRGEAFF
TGTGCCAGCAGAGACAGGGGCGAAGCTTTCTTT
>TRBV24-1|TRBD2|many|TRBJ2-5
CATSEPTSEETQYF
TGTGCCACCAGTGAACCGACTAGCGAAGAGACCCAGTACTTC
>TRBV20-1|TRBD1|many|TRBJ1-5
CSATWTGPNQPQHF
TGCAGTGCCACGTGGACAGGGCCGAATCAGCCCCAGCATTTT
>TRBV29-1|TRBD2|many|TRBJ2-7
CSFSGGGTYEQYF
TGCAGCTTCTCCGGGGGGGGAACCTACGAGCAGTACTTC
>TRBV9|TRBD2|many|TRBJ2-1
CASSDGTSGYYNEQFF
TGTGCCAGCAGCGATGGGACTAGCGGGTATTACAATGAGCAGTTCTTC
>TRBV10-3|TRBD2|many|TRBJ2-1
CAISAGLAGDPYNEQFF
TGTGCCATCAGTGCCGGACTAGCGGGGGACCCATACAATGAGCAGTTCTTC
>TRBV2|TRBD1|few|TRBJ1-5
CASRTGGALDQPQHF
TGTGCCAGCCGGACAGGGGGCGCATTGGATCAGCCCCAGCATTTT
>TRBV20-1|-|many|TRBJ2-1
CSALTRRLVDEQFF
TGCAGTGCACTGACTCGGCGGCTGGTCGATGAGCAGTTCTTC